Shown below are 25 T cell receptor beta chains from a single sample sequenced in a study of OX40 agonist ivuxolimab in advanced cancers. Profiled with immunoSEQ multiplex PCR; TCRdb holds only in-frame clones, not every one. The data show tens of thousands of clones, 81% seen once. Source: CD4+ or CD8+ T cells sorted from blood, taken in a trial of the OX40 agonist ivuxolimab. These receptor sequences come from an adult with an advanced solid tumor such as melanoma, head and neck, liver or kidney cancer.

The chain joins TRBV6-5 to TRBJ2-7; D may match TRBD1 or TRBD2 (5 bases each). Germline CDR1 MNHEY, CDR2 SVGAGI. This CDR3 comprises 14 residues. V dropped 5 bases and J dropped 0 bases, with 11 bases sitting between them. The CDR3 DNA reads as TGTGCCAGCAGTGGGACGCAAGTCTCCTACGAGCAGTACTTC. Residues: CASSGTQVSYEQYF.

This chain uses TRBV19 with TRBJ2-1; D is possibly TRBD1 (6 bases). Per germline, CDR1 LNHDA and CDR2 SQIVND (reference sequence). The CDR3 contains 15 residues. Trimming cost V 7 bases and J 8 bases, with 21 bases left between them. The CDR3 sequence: CASNTQGTLLDEQFF. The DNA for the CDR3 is TGTGCCAGTAATACACAGGGTACCCTTTTGGATGAGCAGTTCTTC.

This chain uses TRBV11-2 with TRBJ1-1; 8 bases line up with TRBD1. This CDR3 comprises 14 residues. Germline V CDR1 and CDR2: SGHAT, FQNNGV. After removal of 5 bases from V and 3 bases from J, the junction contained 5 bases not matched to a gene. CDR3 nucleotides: TGTGCCAGCAGCATGGACAGGGATGACACTGAAGCTTTCTTT. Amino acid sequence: CASSMDRDDTEAFF.

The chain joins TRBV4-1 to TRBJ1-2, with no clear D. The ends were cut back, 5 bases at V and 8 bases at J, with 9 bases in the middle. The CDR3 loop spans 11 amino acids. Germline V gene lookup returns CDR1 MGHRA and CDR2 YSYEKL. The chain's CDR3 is CASSSPGGYTF. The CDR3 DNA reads TGCGCCAGCAGCTCCCCCGGGGGCTACACCTTC.

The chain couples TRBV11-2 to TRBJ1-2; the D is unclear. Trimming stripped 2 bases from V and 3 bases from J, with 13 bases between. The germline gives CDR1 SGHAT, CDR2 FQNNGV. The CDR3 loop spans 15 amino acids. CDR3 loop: CASSLRSIMDYGYTF. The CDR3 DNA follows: TGTGCCAGCAGCTTAAGATCTATTATGGACTATGGCTACACCTTC.

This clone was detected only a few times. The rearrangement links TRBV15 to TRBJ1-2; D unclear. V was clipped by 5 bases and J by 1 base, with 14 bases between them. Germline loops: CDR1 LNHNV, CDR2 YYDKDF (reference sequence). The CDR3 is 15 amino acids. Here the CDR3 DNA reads TGTGCCACCAGCGGGTCTAGAGGTCTTAACTATGGCTACACCTTC. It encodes CATSGSRGLNYGYTF.

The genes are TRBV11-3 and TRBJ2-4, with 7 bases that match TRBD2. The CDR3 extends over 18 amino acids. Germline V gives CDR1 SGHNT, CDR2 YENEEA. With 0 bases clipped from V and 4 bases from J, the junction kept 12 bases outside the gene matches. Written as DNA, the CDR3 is TGTGCCAGCAGCTTAGAACACGGGGGGTCCCGTTTAAAAAACATTCAGTACTTC. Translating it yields CASSLEHGGSRLKNIQYF.

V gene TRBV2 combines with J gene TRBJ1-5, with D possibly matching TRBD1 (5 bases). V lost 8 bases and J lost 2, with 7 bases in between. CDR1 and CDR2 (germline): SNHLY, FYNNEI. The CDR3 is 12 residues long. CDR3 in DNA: TGTGCCAGCCGGGACGGCAATCAGCCCCAGCATTTT. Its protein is CASRDGNQPQHF.

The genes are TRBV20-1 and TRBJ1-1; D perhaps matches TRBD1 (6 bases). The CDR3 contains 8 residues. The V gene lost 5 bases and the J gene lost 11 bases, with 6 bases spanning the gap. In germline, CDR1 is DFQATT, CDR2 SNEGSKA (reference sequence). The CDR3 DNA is TGCAGTGCTCAGGGGGCTTTCTTT. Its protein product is CSAQGAFF.

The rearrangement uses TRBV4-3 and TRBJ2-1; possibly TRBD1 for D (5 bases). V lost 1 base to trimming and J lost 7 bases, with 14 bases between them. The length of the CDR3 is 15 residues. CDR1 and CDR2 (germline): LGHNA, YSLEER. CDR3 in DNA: TGCGCCAGCAGCCAAGGTTTGTTAGCAGGGAATGAGCAGTTCTTC. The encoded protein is CASSQGLLAGNEQFF.

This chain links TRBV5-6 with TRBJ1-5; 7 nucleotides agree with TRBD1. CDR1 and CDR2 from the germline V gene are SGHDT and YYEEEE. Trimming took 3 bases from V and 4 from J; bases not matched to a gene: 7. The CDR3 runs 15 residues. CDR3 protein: CASSSSPGGNQPQHF. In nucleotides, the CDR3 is TGTGCCAGCAGCTCGTCCCCAGGGGGAAATCAGCCCCAGCATTTT.

The CDR3 here is CASSLDPSDSGYTF. The CDR3 nucleotides are TGTGCCAGCAGCCTGGACCCATCGGACAGCGGCTACACCTTC. V gene TRBV14 combines with J gene TRBJ1-2, with a tentative D call TRBD1 (6 bases). CDR3 size: 14 residues. Per the germline V gene, CDR1 is SGHDN and CDR2 is FVKESK. V lost 4 bases to trimming and J lost 8 bases, with 17 bases between them.

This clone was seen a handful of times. CDR3 in amino acids: CASAEQAISGNTIYF. CDR3 coding DNA: TGTGCCAGCGCTGAACAGGCCATCTCTGGAAACACCATATATTTT. The chain couples TRBV2 to TRBJ1-3; a possible D gene is TRBD1 (5 bases). Germline V gives CDR1 SNHLY, CDR2 FYNNEI. This CDR3 is 15 amino acids long. Trimming pared 8 bases from V and 0 bases from J, leaving 14 bases between.

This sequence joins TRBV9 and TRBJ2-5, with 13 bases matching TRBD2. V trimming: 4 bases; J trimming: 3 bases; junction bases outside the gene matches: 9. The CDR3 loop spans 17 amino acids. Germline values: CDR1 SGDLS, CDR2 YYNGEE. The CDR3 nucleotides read TGTGCCAGCAGCTTATCCGGGACTAGCGGGGCTAAAGAGACCCAGTACTTC. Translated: CASSLSGTSGAKETQYF.

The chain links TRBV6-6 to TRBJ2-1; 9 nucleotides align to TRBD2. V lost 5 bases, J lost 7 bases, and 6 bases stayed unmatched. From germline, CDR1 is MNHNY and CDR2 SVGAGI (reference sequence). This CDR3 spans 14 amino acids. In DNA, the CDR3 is TGTGCCAGCAGTCGGGGACTAGCTCGGAATGAGCAGTTCTTC. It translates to CASSRGLARNEQFF.

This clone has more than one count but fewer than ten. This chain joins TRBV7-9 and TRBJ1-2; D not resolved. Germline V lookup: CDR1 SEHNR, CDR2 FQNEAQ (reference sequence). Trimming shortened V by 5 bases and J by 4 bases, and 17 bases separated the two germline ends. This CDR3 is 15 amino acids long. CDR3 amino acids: CASSPIVREAYGYTF. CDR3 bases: TGTGCCAGCAGCCCCATAGTGAGGGAGGCCTATGGCTACACCTTC.

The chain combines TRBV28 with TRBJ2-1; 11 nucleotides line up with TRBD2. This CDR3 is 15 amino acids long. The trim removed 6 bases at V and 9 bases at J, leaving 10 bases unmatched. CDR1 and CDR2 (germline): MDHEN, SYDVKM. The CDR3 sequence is CASSSGASGRPEQFF. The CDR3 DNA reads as TGTGCCAGCAGCTCGGGGGCTAGCGGGAGGCCTGAGCAGTTCTTC.

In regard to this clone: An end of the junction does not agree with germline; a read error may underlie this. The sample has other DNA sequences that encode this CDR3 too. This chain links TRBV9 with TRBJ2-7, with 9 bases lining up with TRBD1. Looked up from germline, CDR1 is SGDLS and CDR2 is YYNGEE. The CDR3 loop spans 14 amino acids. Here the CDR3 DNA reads TGTGCCAGCAGCAACCGGGACAGGGAGGGCGAGCAATACTTC. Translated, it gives CASSNRDREGEQYF.

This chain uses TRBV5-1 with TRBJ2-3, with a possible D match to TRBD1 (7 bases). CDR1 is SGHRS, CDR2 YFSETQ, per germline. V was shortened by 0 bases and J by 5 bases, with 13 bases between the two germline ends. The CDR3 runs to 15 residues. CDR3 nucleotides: TGCGCCAGCAGCTTGGCCAGGGGGGTCGAAGATACGCAGTATTTT. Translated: CASSLARGVEDTQYF. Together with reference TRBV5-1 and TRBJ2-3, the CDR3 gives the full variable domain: KAGVTQTPRYLIKTRGQQVTLSCSPISGHRSVSWYQQTPGQGLQFLFEYFSETQRNKGNFPGRFSGRQFSNSRSEMNVSTLELGDSALYLCASSLARGVEDTQYFGPGTRLTVL.

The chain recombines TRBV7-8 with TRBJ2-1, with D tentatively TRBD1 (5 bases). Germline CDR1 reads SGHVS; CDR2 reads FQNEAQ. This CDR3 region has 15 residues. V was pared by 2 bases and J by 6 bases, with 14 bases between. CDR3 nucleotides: TGTGCCAGCAGCTTACTTGCAGGGAAGGTCAATGAGCAGTTCTTC. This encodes CASSLLAGKVNEQFF. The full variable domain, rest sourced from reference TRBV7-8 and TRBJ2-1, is GAGVSQSPRYKVAKRGQDVALRCDPISGHVSLFWYQQALGQGPEFLTYFQNEAQLDKSGLPSDRFFAERPEGSVSTLKIQRTQQEDSAVYLCASSLLAGKVNEQFFGPGTRLTVL.

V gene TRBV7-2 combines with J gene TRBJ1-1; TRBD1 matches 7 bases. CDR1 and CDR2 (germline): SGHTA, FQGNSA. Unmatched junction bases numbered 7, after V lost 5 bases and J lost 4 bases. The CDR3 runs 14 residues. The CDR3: CASSSRQGRTEAFF. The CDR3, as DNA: TGTGCCAGCAGCAGCCGACAGGGTCGCACTGAAGCTTTCTTT.

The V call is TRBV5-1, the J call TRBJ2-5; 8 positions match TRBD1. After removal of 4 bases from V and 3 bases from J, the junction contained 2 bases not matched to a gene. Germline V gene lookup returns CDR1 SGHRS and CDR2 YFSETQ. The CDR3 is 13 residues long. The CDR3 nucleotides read TGCGCCAGCAGCAAGACAGGGGAAGAGACCCAGTACTTC. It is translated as CASSKTGEETQYF.

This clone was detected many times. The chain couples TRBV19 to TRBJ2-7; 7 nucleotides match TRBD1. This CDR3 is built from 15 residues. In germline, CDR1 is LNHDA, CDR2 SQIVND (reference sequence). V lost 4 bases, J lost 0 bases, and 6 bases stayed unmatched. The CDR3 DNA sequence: TGTGCCAGTAGTAGCATGACAGGGAGCTCCTACGAGCAGTACTTC. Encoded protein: CASSSMTGSSYEQYF.

CDR3 residues: CASSSDRAGANVLTF. Written as DNA, the CDR3 is TGTGCCAGCAGCTCAGACAGGGCTGGGGCCAACGTCCTGACTTTC. The chain combines TRBV7-9 with TRBJ2-6, with 7 bases aligning to TRBD1. This CDR3 is 15 amino acids long. Germline CDR1 and CDR2: SEHNR and FQNEAQ (reference sequence). Trimming removed 4 bases from V and 2 bases from J; junction bases left unmatched: 2.

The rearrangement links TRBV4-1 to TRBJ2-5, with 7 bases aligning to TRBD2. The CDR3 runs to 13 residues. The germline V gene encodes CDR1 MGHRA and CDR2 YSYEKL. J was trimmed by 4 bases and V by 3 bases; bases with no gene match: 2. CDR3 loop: CASSQGGGETQYF. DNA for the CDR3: TGCGCCAGCAGCCAGGGGGGGGGAGAGACCCAGTACTTC.